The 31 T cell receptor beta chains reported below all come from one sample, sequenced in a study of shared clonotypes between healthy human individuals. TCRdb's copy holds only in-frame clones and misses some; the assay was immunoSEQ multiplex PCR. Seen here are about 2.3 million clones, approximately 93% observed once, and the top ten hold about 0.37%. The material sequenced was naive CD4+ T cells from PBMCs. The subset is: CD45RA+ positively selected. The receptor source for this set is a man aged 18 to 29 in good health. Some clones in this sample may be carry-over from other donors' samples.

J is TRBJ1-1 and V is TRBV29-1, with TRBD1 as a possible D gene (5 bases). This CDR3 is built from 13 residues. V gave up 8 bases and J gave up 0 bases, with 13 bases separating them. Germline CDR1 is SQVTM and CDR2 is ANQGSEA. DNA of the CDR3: TGCAGCAGTAAGACAGTCATGAACACTGAAGCTTTCTTT. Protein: CSSKTVMNTEAFF. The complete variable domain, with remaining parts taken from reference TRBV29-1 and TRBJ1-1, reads SAVISQKPSRDICQRGTSLTIQCQVDSQVTMMFWYRQQPGQSLTLIATANQGSEATYESGFVIDKFPISRPNLTFSTLTVSNMSPEDSSIYLCSSKTVMNTEAFFGQGTRLTVV.

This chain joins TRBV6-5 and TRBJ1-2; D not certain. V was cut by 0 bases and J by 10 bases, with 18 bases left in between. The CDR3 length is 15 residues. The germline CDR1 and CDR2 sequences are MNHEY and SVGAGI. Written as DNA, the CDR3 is TGTGCCAGCAGTTACTCCCTAGCTCGACCCCGGGACTACACCTTC. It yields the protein CASSYSLARPRDYTF.

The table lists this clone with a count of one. CDR3 sequence reads: CASRLGQGFSGGETQYF. In nucleotides, the CDR3 is TGCGCCAGCAGACTGGGACAGGGCTTCTCCGGTGGAGAGACCCAGTACTTC. V usage is TRBV5-1 and J usage is TRBJ2-5, with TRBD1 matching 9 bases. Trimming at V came to 5 bases and at J to 4 bases, leaving 15 bases not matched to a gene. Germline V lookup: CDR1 SGHRS, CDR2 YFSETQ. This CDR3 contains 17 residues.

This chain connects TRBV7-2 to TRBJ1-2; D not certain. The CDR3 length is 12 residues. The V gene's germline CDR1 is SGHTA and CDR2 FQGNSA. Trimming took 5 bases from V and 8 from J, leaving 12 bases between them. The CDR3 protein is CASSLSVGGYTF. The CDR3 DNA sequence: TGTGCCAGCAGCCTTTCTGTCGGCGGCTACACCTTC.

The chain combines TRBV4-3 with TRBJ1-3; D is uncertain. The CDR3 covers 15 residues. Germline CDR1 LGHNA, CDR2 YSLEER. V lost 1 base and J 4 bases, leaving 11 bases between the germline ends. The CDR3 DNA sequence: TGCGCCAGCAGCCAAGCCGTAAGCTCAGGAAACACCATATATTTT. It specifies CASSQAVSSGNTIYF.

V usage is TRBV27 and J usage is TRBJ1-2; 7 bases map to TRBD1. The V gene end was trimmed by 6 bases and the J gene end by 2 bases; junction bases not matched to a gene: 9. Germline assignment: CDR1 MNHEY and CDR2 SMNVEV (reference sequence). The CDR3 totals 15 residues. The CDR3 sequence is CASSRMSTGNYGYTF. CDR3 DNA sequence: TGTGCCAGCAGCCGGATGTCGACAGGGAACTATGGCTACACCTTC.

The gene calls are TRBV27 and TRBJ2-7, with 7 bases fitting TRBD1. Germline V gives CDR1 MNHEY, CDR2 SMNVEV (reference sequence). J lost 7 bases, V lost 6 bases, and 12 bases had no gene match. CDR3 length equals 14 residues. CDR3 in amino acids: CASRRGHPWVEQYF. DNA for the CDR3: TGTGCCAGCAGGAGGGGGCACCCCTGGGTAGAGCAGTACTTC.

CDR3 region: CASSVRTGLAGFSSYNEQFF. CDR3 nucleotide sequence: TGTGCCAGCAGCGTCCGAACGGGACTAGCGGGCTTCAGCTCCTACAATGAGCAGTTCTTC. The V and J genes are TRBV9 and TRBJ2-1; TRBD2 matches at 12 bases. Trimming at V came to 2 bases and at J to 0 bases, leaving 12 bases not matched to a gene. The CDR3 spans 20 residues. The germline CDR1 and CDR2 sequences are SGDLS and YYNGEE.

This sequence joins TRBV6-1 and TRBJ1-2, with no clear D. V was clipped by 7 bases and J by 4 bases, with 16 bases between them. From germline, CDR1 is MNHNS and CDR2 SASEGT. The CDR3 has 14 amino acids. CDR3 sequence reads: CASTQVEGPYGYTF. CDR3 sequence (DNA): TGTGCCAGCACCCAAGTGGAGGGCCCCTATGGCTACACCTTC.

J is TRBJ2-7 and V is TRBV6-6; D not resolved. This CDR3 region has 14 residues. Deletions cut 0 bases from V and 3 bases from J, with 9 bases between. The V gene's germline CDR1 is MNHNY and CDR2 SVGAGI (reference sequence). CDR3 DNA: TGTGCCAGCAGTTACTCGGTGTCGTTCTACGAGCAGTACTTC. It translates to CASSYSVSFYEQYF.

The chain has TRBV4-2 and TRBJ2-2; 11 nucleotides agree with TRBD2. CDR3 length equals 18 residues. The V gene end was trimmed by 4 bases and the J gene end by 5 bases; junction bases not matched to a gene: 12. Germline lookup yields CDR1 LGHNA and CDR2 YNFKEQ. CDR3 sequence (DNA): TGTGCCAGCAGCCCCCCCGATGGTCGGACTAGCGGGACCGGGGAGCTGTTTTTT. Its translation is CASSPPDGRTSGTGELFF.

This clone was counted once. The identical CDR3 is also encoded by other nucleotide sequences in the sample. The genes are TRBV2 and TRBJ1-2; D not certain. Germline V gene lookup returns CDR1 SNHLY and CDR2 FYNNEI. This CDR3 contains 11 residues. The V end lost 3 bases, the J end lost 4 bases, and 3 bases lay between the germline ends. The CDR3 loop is CASSERYGYTF. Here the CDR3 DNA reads TGTGCCAGCAGTGAGCGCTATGGCTACACCTTC.

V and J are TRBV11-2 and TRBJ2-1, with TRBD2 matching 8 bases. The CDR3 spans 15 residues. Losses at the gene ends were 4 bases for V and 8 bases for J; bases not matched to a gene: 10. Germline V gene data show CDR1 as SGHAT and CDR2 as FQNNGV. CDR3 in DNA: TGTGCCAGCAGCTCGGGGGGGACGGCGGCGGATGAGCAGTTCTTC. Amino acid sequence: CASSSGGTAADEQFF.

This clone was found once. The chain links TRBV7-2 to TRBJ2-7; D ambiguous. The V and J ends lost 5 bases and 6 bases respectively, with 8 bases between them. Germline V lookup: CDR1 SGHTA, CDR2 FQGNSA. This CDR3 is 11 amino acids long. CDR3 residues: CASSQNFEQYF. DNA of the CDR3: TGTGCCAGCAGCCAGAACTTCGAGCAGTACTTC.

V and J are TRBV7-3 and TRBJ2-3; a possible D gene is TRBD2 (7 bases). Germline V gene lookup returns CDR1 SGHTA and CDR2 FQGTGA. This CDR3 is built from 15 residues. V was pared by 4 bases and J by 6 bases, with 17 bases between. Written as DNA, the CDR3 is TGTGCCAGCAGCTCCCGTCCCGGGGGGCCCGATACGCAGTATTTT. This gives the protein CASSSRPGGPDTQYF.

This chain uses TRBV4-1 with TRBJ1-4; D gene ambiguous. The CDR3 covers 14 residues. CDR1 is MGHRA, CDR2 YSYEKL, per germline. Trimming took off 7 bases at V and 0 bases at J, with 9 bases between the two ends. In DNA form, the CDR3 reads TGCGCCAGCACCAAAGGAACAACTAATGAAAAACTGTTTTTT. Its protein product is CASTKGTTNEKLFF.

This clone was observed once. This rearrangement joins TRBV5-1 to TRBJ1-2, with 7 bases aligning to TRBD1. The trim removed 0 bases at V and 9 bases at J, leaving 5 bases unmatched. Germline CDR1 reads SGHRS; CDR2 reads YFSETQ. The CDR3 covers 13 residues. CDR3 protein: CASSLEGGARYTF. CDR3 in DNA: TGCGCCAGCAGCTTGGAAGGGGGCGCGCGCTACACCTTC.

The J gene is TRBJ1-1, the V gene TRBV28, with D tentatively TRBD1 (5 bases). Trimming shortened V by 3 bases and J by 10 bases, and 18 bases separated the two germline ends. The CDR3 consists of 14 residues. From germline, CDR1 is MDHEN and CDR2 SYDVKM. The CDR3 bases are TGTGCCAGCAGTTTTCTGTTAGGAGCAGGGCGAGCTTTCTTT. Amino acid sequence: CASSFLLGAGRAFF.

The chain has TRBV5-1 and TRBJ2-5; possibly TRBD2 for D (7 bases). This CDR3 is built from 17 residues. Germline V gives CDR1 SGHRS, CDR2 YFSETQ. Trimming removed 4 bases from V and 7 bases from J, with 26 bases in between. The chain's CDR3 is CASSPPAGQRDIGTQYF. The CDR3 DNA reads TGCGCCAGCAGCCCACCCGCCGGGCAGCGGGACATCGGGACCCAGTACTTC.

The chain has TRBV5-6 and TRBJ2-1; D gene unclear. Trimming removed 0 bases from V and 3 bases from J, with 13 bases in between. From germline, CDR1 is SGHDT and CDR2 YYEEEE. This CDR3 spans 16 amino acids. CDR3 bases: TGTGCCAGCAGCTTGGCTCGTCGGCAGGTCTACAATGAGCAGTTCTTC. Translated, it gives CASSLARRQVYNEQFF. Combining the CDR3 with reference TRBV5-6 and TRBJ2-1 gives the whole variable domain DAGVTQSPTHLIKTRGQQVTLRCSPKSGHDTVSWYQQALGQGPQFIFQYYEEEERQRGNFPDRFSGHQFPNYSSELNVNALLLGDSALYLCASSLARRQVYNEQFFGPGTRLTVL.

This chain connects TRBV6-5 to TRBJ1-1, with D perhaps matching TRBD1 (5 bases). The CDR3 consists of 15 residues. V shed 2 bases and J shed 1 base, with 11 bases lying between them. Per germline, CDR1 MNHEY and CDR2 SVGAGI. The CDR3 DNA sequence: TGTGCCAGCAGTTACCAGCAGGGCCGGAACACTGAAGCTTTCTTT. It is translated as CASSYQQGRNTEAFF.

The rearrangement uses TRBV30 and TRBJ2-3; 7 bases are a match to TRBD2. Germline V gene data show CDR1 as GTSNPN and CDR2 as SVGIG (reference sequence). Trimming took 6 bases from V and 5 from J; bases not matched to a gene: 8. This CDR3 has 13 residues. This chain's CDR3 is CACGLVLGDTQYF. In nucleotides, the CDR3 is TGTGCCTGCGGACTAGTTCTTGGAGATACGCAGTATTTT.

The CDR3 loop is CAWSSSGYEQYF. Here the CDR3 DNA reads TGTGCCTGGAGCAGCAGCGGCTACGAGCAGTACTTC. This rearrangement joins TRBV30 to TRBJ2-5, with D maybe TRBD2 (5 bases). The J call may be wrong; the DNA end is better matched by TRBJ2-7. CDR1 is GTSNPN, CDR2 SVGIG, per germline (reference sequence). The length of the CDR3 is 12 residues.

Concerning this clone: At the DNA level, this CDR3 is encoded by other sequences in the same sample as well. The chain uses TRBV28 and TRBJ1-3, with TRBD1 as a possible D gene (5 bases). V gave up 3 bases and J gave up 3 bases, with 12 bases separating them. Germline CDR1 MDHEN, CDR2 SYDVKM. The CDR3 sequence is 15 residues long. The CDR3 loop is CASSLGPRGGNTIYF. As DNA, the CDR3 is TGTGCCAGCAGTTTGGGACCGAGGGGTGGAAACACCATATATTTT.

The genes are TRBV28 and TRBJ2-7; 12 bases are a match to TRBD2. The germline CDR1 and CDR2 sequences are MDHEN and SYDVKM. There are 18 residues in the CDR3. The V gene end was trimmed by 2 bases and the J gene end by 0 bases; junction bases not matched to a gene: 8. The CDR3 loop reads CASSLQIGLAGTSYEQYF. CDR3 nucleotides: TGTGCCAGCAGTTTACAAATAGGACTAGCGGGAACCTCCTACGAGCAGTACTTC.

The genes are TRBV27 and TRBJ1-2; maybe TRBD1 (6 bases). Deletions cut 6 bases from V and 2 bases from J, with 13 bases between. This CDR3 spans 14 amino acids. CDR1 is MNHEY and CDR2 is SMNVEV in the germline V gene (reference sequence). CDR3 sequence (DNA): TGTGCCAGCAGGAGAACAGGGATCAACTATGGCTACACCTTC. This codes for CASRRTGINYGYTF.

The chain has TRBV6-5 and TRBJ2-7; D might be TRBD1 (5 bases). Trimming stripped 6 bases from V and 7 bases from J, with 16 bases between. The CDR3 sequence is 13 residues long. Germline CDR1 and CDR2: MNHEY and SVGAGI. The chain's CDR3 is CASRVPLGHEQYF. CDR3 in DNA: TGTGCCAGCAGAGTACCTTTGGGGCATGAGCAGTACTTC.

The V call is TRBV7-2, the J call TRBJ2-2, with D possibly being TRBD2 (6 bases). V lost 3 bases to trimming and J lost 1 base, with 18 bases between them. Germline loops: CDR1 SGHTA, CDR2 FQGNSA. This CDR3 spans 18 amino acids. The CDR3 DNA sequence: TGTGCCAGCAGCTTGGAAGCGGGTCCTTCCCGGAACACCGGGGAGCTGTTTTTT. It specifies CASSLEAGPSRNTGELFF.

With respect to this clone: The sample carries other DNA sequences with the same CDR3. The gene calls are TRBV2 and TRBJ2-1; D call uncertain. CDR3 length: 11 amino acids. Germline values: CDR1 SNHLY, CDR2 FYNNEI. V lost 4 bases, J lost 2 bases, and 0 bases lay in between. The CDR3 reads CASSAYNEQFF. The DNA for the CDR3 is TGTGCCAGCAGTGCCTACAATGAGCAGTTCTTC.

DNA of the CDR3: TGTGCCAGCAGGCCTTGGGGGGGAGGGCCTGCCGAGCAGTACTTC. Encoded protein: CASRPWGGGPAEQYF. The genes are TRBV6-5 and TRBJ2-7, with 7 nucleotides matching TRBD2. CDR3 length equals 15 residues. V shed 6 bases, J shed 6 bases, and the junction held 14 bases outside the gene matches. Germline values: CDR1 MNHEY, CDR2 SVGAGI.

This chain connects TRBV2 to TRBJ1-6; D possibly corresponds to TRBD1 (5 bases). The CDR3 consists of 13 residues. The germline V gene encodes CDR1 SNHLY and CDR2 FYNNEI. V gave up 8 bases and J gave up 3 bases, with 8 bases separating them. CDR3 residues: CASRGVYNSPLHF. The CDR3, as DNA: TGTGCCAGCCGGGGGGTCTATAATTCACCCCTCCACTTT.